The T cell receptor beta chain described here comes from a study of CD8 T cells in ankylosing spondylitis. General observations from the study: A motif in TCR beta, a set of 8 or 9 highly homologous variants, appeared characteristic of ankylosing spondylitis blood. Those disease-linked clones were CD8+; they were also relatively rare in peripheral blood.

This clonotype was recorded many times. No antigen is known for it. A single record per CDR3 protein comes from TCRdb applying MiXCR to the 5' RACE reads. In the table there are under 300,000 distinct CDR3 sequences, approximately 12% of which are singletons. The CDR3 contains 16 residues. In germline, CDR1 is SGHDN, CDR2 FVKESK. V lost 0 bases and J lost 8, with 17 bases in between. This TCR derives from a male donor with ankylosing spondylitis or in good health (not recorded which). The source material was blood, either unsorted or a sorted T cell fraction (not recorded which). The chain uses TRBV14 and TRBJ2-1; D may be TRBD1 (6 bases). CDR3 nucleotide sequence: TGTGCCAGCAGCCAAGATCTAGGGGGTAATACCGATGAGCAGTTCTTC. Its protein is CASSQDLGGNTDEQFF.